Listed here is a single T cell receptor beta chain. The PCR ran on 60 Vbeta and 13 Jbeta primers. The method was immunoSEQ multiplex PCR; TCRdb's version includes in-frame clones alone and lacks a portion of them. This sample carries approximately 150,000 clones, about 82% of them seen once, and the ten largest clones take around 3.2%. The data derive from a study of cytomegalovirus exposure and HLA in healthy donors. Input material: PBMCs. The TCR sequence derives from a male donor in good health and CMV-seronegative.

The CDR3 protein is CASRVQGASNEQFF. CDR3 bases: TGTGCCAGCAGGGTACAGGGGGCCTCCAATGAGCAGTTCTTC. The rearrangement uses TRBV2 and TRBJ2-1, with TRBD1 matching over 9 bases. CDR1 and CDR2 from the germline V gene are SNHLY and FYNNEI. The CDR3 is 14 amino acids. The V gene end was trimmed by 6 bases and the J gene end by 6 bases; junction bases not matched to a gene: 6. The full variable domain, rest sourced from reference TRBV2 and TRBJ2-1, is EPEVTQTPSHQVTQMGQEVILRCVPISNHLYFYWYRQILGQKVEFLVSFYNNEISEKSEIFDDQFSVERPDGSNFTLKIRSTKLEDSAMYFCASRVQGASNEQFFGPGTRLTVL.